This T cell receptor (beta chain) is drawn from a study of beta chain features in type 1 diabetes listed by TCRdb under 2018. Broadly, across the study: Mean age, gender distribution, total cell number and subset yield did not differ between patients and healthy donors. A total of 85 million to 140 million sorted cells were examined across all samples, and a strong correlation was observed between cell number per subset and RNA yield. Whereas all 28 donors provided naive and central memory subsets, regulatory and stem cell-like memory subsets were isolated from just 8 patients and about 8 healthy donors. The study compared TCRB repertoires of sorted circulating CD4+ T cell subsets between recently diagnosed type 1 diabetes patients and matched healthy donors.

Summary of the overall study and its limitations: Because small numbers of individuals were included in the HLA sub-analyses, any influence of HLA type on TCRB rearrangement was left unresolved. PCR may preferentially amplify shorter templates, but because patient and control samples were amplified and corrected together, any resulting skew would affect both groups equally. In all four CD4+ subsets, TCRB CDR3 length was moderately but significantly shorter in type 1 diabetes patients. Because cDNA was sequenced instead of genomic DNA, highly expressing activated cells could be over-represented, though the groups showed no difference in activation or CD3 levels. Naive, central memory and regulatory TCRB repertoires appeared more similar among patients than among healthy donors. At VDJ recombination sites, type 1 diabetes patients had fewer insertions and more deleted nucleotides, which implies abnormalities in thymic rearrangement.

Each donor gave one peripheral blood draw, roughly 110 mL on average, collected into heparinised tubes. A BD FACSAria II and a panel including CD45RO, CCR7, CD25, CD127, CD95 and CD27 were used to sort naive, central memory, regulatory and stem cell-like memory CD4+ T cells. A purity above 98% was achieved for all sorted populations. PBMCs were isolated immediately by Lymphoprep density gradient centrifugation and stained directly without culture. So that batch effects would be minimized, each experiment stained and sorted samples in pairs, pairing one healthy donor with one patient. All of the isolated RNA was reverse transcribed with the High Capacity cDNA Reverse Transcription Kit, so expressed TCRB transcripts were sequenced. Deep immunoSEQ sequencing was performed on naive, central memory and regulatory T cell samples, with an average of approximately 3.9 million total reads per sample. Sorted cells were lysed in RLT buffer, and RNA was extracted using DNase-treated RNeasy Micro or Mini kits according to cell number. To prevent cross-contamination, each cell subset was processed individually, whereas patient and healthy donor samples were processed jointly. The immunoSEQ multiplex PCR was used to amplify TCRB sequences from cDNA, generating 87-bp fragments that spanned the CDR3 region. Sequencing of the amplicons was performed on the Illumina HiSeq platform. Turning to the authors' computational methods: PCR bias was corrected computationally using synthetic template baselines, and reads within Hamming distance 2 were collapsed, with unmergeable singletons discarded. Reads were aligned against IMGT to assign V, D and J genes, CDR3 length and insertions or deletions at six rearrangement sites. Clonotype counts were normalized to sorted cell number within each subset before computing true diversity and Gini coefficients with the tcR R package. Repertoire sharing was quantified using the overlap coefficient calculated on TCRB nucleotide sequences. In TCRdb, the immuneACCESS table is reduced to in-frame sequences with V and J assigned. These tables do not hold every clone; where another copy was compared, an unresolved V gene accounts for under half, and the others remain unexplained. That table supplies the V and J calls and clone size; D and trimming were determined from the DNA. A total of a few hundred thousand clones appear in this sample, roughly a tenth of them only once. Together, the top ten hold 0.55% to 0.75% of the sample.

This clone was detected only a few times. Its antigen has not been determined. No quality values exist for individual bases; no much larger clone is one base distant. The sample was central memory CD4+ T cells from blood. The source of this sequence is a man aged 25-45 years with type 1 diabetes.

The CDR3 reads as follows: CASSLGGESSYEQYF. The DNA sequence is as follows: TGTGCCAGCAGCTTAGGGGGGGAAAGCTCCTACGAGCAGTACTTC. The chain was built from TRBV7-3 and TRBJ2-5; the junction holds 7 bases that match TRBD2. With the DNA end fitting TRBJ2-7 better, the J assignment may be wrong. Via the germline V gene, CDR1 is SGHTA and CDR2 FQGTGA. From the cysteine through the phenylalanine, the CDR3 covers 15 amino acids. This entry keeps only the CDR3 DNA: 45 bases, framed from base 1.